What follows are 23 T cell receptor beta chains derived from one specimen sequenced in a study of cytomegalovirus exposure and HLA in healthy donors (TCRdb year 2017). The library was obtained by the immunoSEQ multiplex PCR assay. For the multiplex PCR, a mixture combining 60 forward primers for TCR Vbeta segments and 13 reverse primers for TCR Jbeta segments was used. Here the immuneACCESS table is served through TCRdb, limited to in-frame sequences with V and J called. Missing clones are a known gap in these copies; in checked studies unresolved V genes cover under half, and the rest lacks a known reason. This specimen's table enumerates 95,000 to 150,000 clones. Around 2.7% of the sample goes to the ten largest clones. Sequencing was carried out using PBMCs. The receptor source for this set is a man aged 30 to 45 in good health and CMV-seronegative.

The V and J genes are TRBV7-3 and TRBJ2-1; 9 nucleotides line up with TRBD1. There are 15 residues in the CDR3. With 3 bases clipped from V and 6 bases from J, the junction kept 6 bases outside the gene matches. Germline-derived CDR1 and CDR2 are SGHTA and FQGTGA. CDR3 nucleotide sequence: TGTGCCAGCAGCTTGACGCCGGGACAGGGCAATGAGCAGTTCTTC. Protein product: CASSLTPGQGNEQFF.

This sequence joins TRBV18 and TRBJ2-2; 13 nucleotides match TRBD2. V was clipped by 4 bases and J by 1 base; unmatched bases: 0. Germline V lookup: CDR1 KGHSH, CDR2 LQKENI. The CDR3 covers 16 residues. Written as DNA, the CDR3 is TGTGCCAGCTCACGGACTAGCGGGAGGAACACCGGGGAGCTGTTTTTT. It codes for CASSRTSGRNTGELFF.

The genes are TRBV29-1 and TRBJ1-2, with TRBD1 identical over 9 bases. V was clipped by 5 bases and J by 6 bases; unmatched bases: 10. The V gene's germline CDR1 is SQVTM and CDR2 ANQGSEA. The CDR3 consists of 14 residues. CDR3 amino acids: CSVSGTGRSNGYTF. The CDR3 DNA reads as TGCAGCGTTTCCGGGACAGGGAGATCGAATGGCTACACCTTC.

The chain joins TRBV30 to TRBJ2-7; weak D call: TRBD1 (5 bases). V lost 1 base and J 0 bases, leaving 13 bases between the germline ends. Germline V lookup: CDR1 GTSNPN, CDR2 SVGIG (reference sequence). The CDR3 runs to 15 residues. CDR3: CAWSGLRGSSYEQYF. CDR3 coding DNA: TGTGCCTGGAGTGGATTAAGGGGAAGCTCCTACGAGCAGTACTTC. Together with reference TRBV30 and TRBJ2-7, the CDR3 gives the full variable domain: SQTIHQWPATLVQPVGSPLSLECTVEGTSNPNLYWYRQAAGRGLQLLFYSVGIGQISSEVPQNLSASRPQDRQFILSSKKLLLSDSGFYLCAWSGLRGSSYEQYFGPGTRLTVT.

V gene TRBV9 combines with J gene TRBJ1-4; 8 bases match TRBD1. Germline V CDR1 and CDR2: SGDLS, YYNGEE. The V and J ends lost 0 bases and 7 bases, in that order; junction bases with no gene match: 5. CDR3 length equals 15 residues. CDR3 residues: CASSVGTGGSEKLFF. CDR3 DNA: TGTGCCAGCAGCGTAGGAACAGGGGGTTCTGAAAAACTGTTTTTT.

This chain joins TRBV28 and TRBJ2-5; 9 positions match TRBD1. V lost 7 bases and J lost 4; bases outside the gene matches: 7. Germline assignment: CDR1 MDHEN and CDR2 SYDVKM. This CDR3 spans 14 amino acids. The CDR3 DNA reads TGTGCCAGCATAAACAGGGGGCAAGGAGAGACCCAGTACTTC. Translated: CASINRGQGETQYF.

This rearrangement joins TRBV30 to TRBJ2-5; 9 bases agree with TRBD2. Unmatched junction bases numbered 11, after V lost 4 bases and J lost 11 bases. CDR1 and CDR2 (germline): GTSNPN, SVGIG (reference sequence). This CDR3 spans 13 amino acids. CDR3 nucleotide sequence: TGTGCCTGGACGGGACTAGCCTCCGGGGAGCAGTACTTC. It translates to CAWTGLASGEQYF.

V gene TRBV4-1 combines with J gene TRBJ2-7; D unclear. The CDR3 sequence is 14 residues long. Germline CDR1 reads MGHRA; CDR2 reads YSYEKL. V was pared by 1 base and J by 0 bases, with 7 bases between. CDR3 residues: CASSQGYNSYEQYF. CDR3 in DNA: TGCGCCAGCAGCCAAGGGTACAACTCCTACGAGCAGTACTTC.

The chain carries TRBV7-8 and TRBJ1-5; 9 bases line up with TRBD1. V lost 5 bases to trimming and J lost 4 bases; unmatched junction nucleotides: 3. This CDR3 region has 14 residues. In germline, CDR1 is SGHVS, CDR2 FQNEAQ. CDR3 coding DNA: TGTGCCAGCAGCCAAGGGACAGGGAATCAGCCCCAGCATTTT. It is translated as CASSQGTGNQPQHF.

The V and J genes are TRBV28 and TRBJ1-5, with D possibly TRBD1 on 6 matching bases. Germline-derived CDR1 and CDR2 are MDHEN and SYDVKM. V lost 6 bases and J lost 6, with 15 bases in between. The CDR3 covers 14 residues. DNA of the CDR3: TGTGCCAGCAGCCCGGACTTAGGGGGTCAGCCCCAGCATTTT. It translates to CASSPDLGGQPQHF.

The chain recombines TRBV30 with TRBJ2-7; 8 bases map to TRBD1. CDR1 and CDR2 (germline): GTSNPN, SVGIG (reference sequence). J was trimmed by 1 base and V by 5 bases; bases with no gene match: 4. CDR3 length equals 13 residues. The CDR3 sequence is CAWGRQGSYEQYF. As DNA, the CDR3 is TGTGCCTGGGGCCGACAGGGGTCCTACGAGCAGTACTTC.

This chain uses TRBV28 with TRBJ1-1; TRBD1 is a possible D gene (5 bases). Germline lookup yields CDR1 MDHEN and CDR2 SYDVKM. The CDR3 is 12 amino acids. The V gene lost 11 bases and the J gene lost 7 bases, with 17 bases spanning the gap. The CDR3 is CAGTGGLGEAFF. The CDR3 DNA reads TGTGCCGGAACGGGGGGTTTGGGTGAAGCTTTCTTT.

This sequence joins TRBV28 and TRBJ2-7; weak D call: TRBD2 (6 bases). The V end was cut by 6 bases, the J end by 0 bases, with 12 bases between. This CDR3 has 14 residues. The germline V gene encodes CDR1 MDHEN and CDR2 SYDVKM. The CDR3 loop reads CASSRGGDSYEQYF. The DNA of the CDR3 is TGTGCCAGCAGCAGAGGCGGGGACTCCTACGAGCAGTACTTC.

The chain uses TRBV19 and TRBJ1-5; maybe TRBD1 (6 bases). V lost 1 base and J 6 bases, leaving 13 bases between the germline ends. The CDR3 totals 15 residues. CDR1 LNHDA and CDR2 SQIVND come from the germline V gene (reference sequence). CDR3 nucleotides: TGTGCCAGTAGTATAGCGGACCTGGGGGCTCAGCCCCAGCATTTT. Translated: CASSIADLGAQPQHF.

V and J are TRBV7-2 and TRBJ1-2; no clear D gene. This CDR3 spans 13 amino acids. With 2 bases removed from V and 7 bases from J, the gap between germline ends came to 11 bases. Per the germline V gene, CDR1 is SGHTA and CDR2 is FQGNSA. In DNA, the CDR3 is TGTGCCAGCAGCTTATCTAGAGATTTTGGCTACACCTTC. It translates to CASSLSRDFGYTF. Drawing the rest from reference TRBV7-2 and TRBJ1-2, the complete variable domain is GAGVSQSPSNKVTEKGKDVELRCDPISGHTALYWYRQSLGQGLEFLIYFQGNSAPDKSGLPSDRFSAERTGGSVSTLTIQRTQQEDSAVYLCASSLSRDFGYTFGSGTRLTVV.

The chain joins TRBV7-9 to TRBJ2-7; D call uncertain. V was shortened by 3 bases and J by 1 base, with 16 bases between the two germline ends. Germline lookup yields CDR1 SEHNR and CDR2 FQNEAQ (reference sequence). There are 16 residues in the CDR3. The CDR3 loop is CASSFVASDGSYEQYF. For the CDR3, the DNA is TGTGCCAGCAGCTTCGTAGCCTCCGACGGATCCTACGAGCAGTACTTC.

CDR3 DNA: TGTGCCAGCAGCCAGGGGACTAGCGGCTCCTACAATGAGCAGTTCTTC. The encoded protein is CASSQGTSGSYNEQFF. The V call is TRBV4-2, the J call TRBJ2-1, with TRBD2 matching over 11 bases. The CDR3 spans 16 residues. Germline CDR1 LGHNA, CDR2 YNFKEQ. The trim removed 3 bases at V and 0 bases at J, leaving 1 base unmatched.

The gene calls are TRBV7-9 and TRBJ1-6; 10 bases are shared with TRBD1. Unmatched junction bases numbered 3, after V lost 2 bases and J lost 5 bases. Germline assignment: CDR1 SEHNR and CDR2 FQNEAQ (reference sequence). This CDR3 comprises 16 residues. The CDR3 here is CASSLYGTGDNSPLHF. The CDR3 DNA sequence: TGTGCCAGCAGCTTATACGGGACAGGGGATAATTCACCCCTCCACTTT.

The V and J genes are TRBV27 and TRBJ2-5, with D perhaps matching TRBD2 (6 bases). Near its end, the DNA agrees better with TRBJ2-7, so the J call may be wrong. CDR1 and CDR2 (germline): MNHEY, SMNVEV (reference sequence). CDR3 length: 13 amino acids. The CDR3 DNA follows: TGTGCCAGCAGGATAGGGACTGCGTACGAGCAGTACTTC. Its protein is CASRIGTAYEQYF.

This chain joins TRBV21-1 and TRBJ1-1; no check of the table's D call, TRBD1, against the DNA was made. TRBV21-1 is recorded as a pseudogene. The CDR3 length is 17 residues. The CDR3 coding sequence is TGTGCCAGCAGCGCTTTTATACAGGGGGCACCGAACACTGAAGCTTTCTTT. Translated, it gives CASSAFIQGAPNTEAFF.

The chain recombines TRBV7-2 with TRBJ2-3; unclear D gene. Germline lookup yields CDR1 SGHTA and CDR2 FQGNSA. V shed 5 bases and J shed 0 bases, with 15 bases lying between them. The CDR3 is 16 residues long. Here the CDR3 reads CASSPGLSTSTDTQYF. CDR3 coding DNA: TGTGCCAGCAGCCCCGGGTTAAGCACTAGCACAGATACGCAGTATTTT.

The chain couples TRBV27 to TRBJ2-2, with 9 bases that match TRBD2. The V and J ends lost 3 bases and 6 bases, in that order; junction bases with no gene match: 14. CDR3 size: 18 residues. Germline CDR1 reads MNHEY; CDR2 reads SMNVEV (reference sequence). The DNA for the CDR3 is TGTGCCAGCAGTTTTATCTCGGTAGCGGGAGTGAAGGCCGGGGAGCTGTTTTTT. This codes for CASSFISVAGVKAGELFF.

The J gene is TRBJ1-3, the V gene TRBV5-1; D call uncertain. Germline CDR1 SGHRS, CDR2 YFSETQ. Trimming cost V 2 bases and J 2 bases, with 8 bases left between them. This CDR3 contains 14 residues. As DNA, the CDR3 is TGCGCCAGCAGCTTCGGGGATACTGGAAACACCATATATTTT. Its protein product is CASSFGDTGNTIYF.